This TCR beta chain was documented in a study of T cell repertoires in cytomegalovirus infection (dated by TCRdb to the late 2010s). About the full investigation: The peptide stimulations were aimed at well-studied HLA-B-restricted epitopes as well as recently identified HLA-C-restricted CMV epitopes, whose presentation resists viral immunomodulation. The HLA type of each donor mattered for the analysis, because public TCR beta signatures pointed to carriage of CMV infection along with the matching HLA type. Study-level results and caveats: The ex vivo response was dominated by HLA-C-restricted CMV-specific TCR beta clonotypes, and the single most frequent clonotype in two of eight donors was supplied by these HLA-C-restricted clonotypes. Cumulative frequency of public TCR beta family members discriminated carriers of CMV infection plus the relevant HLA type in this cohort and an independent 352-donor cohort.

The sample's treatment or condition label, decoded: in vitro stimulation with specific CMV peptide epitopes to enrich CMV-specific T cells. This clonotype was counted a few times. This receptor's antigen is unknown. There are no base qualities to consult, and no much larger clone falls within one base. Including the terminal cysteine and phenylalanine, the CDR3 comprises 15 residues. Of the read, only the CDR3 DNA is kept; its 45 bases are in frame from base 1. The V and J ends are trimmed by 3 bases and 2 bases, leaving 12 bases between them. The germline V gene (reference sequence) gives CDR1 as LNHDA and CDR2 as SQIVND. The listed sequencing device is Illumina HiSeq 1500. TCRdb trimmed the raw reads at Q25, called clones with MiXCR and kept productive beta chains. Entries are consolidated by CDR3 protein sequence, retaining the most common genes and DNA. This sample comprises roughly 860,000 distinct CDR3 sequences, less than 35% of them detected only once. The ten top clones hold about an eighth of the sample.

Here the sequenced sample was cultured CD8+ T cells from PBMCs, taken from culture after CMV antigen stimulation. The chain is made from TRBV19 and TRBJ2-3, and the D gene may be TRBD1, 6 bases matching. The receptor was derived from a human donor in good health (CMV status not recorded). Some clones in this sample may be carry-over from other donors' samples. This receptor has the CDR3 CASSMSRGHTDTQYF. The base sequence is TGTGCCAGTAGTATGAGCAGGGGACACACAGATACGCAGTATTTT.